This T cell receptor beta chain was obtained from a study of breast tumors, draining lymph nodes, adjacent tissues. This clonotype was counted ten times or more. The lymph nodes were axillary draining lymph nodes from breast cancer patients. MiXCR, run by TCRdb on the multiplex PCR reads, gives a single entry per CDR3 protein. The repertoire includes about 230,000 distinct CDR3 sequences, about 32% of them detected once, and approximately 1.5% sits in the top ten. This CDR3 has 15 amino acids. V shed 3 bases and J 5 bases; nucleotides not matched to a gene: 7. Germline V gene lookup returns CDR1 MNHNS and CDR2 SASEGT.

The sequencing input was axillary lymph node tissue. This TCR was sampled from a female donor with breast cancer. Some clones in this sample may be carry-over from other donors' samples. V usage is TRBV6-1 and J usage is TRBJ1-2, with TRBD1 matching 9 bases. Here the CDR3 reads CASSDGQGRGYGYTF. CDR3 coding DNA: TGTGCCAGCAGTGACGGACAGGGGAGGGGGTATGGCTACACCTTC.